What follows are 6 T cell receptor beta chains derived from one specimen sequenced in a study of beta chain features in type 1 diabetes. Sequenced material consisted of expressed TCRB transcripts (all of the isolated RNA was reverse transcribed). Sequenced by immunoSEQ multiplex PCR; TCRdb stores in-frame clones only, minus some. The sample consists of 330,000 or so clones, roughly 15% of them appearing once. Specimen: central memory CD4+ T cells from blood. These receptors all stem from a man aged 30-40 years in good health.

This clone was detected only a few times. The chain has TRBV5-1 and TRBJ2-2; 11 positions agree with TRBD2. Germline values: CDR1 SGHRS, CDR2 YFSETQ. CDR3 length: 15 amino acids. With 4 bases clipped from V and 5 bases from J, the junction kept 4 bases outside the gene matches. The CDR3 loop is CASSGTSGGTGELFF. CDR3 in DNA: TGCGCCAGCAGCGGAACTAGCGGGGGTACCGGGGAGCTGTTTTTT.

This clone occurred a few times. The V gene is TRBV5-1, the J gene TRBJ2-2; D possibly corresponds to TRBD2 (5 bases). Trimming cost V 0 bases and J 8 bases, with 8 bases left between them. Germline values: CDR1 SGHRS, CDR2 YFSETQ. The CDR3 extends over 13 amino acids. The CDR3 reads CASSLAGKGELFF. CDR3 DNA sequence: TGCGCCAGCAGCTTGGCGGGAAAGGGGGAGCTGTTTTTT.

The chain has TRBV6-5 and TRBJ2-3; D is possibly TRBD2 (6 bases). The CDR3 runs 14 residues. V was clipped by 8 bases and J by 4 bases, with 16 bases between them. In germline, CDR1 is MNHEY, CDR2 SVGAGI. In DNA form, the CDR3 reads TGTGCCAGCCGGTCGGCGGGGATTGCAGATACGCAGTATTTT. Amino acids: CASRSAGIADTQYF.

This clone was counted at least ten times. The genes are TRBV14 and TRBJ1-5, with 8 bases fitting TRBD1. V lost 2 bases to trimming and J lost 10 bases; unmatched junction nucleotides: 4. In germline, CDR1 is SGHDN, CDR2 FVKESK. This CDR3 comprises 13 residues. The CDR3 nucleotides are TGTGCCAGCAGCCAATGGACAGGGAGACCCCAGCATTTT. This sequence encodes CASSQWTGRPQHF.

In its sample, this clone was seen a few times. The rearrangement links TRBV4-2 to TRBJ2-7, with TRBD1 matching 11 bases. From germline, CDR1 is LGHNA and CDR2 YNFKEQ. The CDR3 sequence is 14 residues long. V dropped 5 bases and J dropped 5; count of bases not matched to a gene: 5. The CDR3 loop reads CASSLTDRGHEQYV. CDR3 nucleotides: TGTGCCAGCAGCTTAACGGACAGGGGGCACGAGCAGTACGTC.

This clone appeared a few times. This chain uses TRBV7-8 with TRBJ2-7, with 7 bases matching TRBD1. The CDR3 loop spans 15 amino acids. CDR1 is SGHVS and CDR2 is FQNEAQ in the germline V gene. V was clipped by 1 base and J by 0 bases; unmatched bases: 3. CDR3 sequence reads: CASSLGAGGSYEQYV. CDR3 in DNA: TGTGCCAGCAGCTTAGGGGCAGGGGGCTCCTACGAGCAGTACGTC.